The 31 T cell receptor beta chains in this list originate from one sample, sequenced in a study of T cells in Graves' hyperthyroidism and ophthalmopathy. Amplification yielded TCR beta CDR3 regions, with RNA transcripts as the source. Primed by the HTBI set, a first-round RT-PCR was run on the TCR CDR3. TCRdb ran MiXCR on the multiplex PCR reads and lists one entry per CDR3 protein. The sample includes hundreds of thousands of distinct CDR3 sequences, around 39% of them seen just once. The specimen sequenced was blood. The receptors here all came from a man aged 18 to 29 with Graves' hyperthyroidism.

This clonotype occurred many times. The chain combines TRBV19 with TRBJ1-2; D remains unclear. This CDR3 has 11 residues. The germline gives CDR1 LNHDA, CDR2 SQIVND (reference sequence). V lost 6 bases and J 4 bases, leaving 6 bases between the germline ends. CDR3 nucleotides: TGTGCCAGTAGCACAGCCTATGGCTACACCTTC. The encoded protein is CASSTAYGYTF. Full variable domain (outside the CDR3, taken from reference TRBV19 and TRBJ1-2): DGGITQSPKYLFRKEGQNVTLSCEQNLNHDAMYWYRQDPGQGLRLIYYSQIVNDFQKGDIAEGYSVSREKKESFPLTVTSAQKNPTAFYLCASSTAYGYTFGSGTRLTVV.

This clonotype was picked up a small number of times. The V and J genes are TRBV5-4 and TRBJ2-5, with TRBD1 as a possible D gene (6 bases). V shed 4 bases and J shed 2 bases, with 12 bases lying between them. Germline V gene lookup returns CDR1 SGHNT and CDR2 YYREEE (reference sequence). This CDR3 is built from 14 residues. In DNA, the CDR3 is TGTGCCAGCAGCCCGGACAGTCCACAAGAGACCCAGTACTTC. Translating it yields CASSPDSPQETQYF.

The rearrangement uses TRBV10-3 and TRBJ1-2; 7 bases map to TRBD1. Per the germline V gene, CDR1 is ENHRY and CDR2 is SYGVKD. CDR3 size: 14 residues. Unmatched junction bases numbered 10, after V lost 6 bases and J lost 6 bases. The CDR3, as DNA: TGTGCCATCAGCGAAACGACAGGGACGGATGGCTACACCTTC. It is translated as CAISETTGTDGYTF.

The CDR3 is CATSSSGASTDTQYF. CDR3 in DNA: TGTGCCACCAGCAGTAGCGGGGCAAGCACAGATACGCAGTATTTT. The chain has TRBV15 and TRBJ2-3, with 8 bases fitting TRBD2. Germline trimming cut 3 bases from V and 0 bases from J; bases unmatched to any gene: 2. Per germline, CDR1 LNHNV and CDR2 YYDKDF (reference sequence). This CDR3 has 15 residues.

Regarding this clonotype: At one boundary the junction diverges from the germline segment, which might be a read error. This chain joins TRBV9 and TRBJ2-7; tentatively, D is TRBD2 (6 bases). The germline gives CDR1 SGDLS, CDR2 YYNGEE. The CDR3 runs to 12 residues. CDR3 sequence: CASRNSGYEQYF. As DNA, the CDR3 is TGCGCCAGCAGGAATAGCGGCTACGAGCAGTACTTC.

This clonotype has at least ten counts. The rearrangement links TRBV7-2 to TRBJ2-7; D call uncertain. This CDR3 is built from 14 residues. Germline CDR1 reads SGHTA; CDR2 reads FQGNSA. V lost 2 bases and J 7 bases, leaving 15 bases between the germline ends. DNA of the CDR3: TGTGCCAGCAGCTTATCCGGAGCCACCTCGGAGCAGTACTTC. This codes for CASSLSGATSEQYF.

This chain joins TRBV24-1 and TRBJ1-2, with D possibly matching TRBD1 (6 bases). V was pared by 5 bases and J by 3 bases, with 12 bases between. Germline V gene sequence: CDR1 KGHDR, CDR2 SFDVKD. This CDR3 spans 14 amino acids. CDR3 loop: CATSASDRYYGYTF. CDR3 nucleotide sequence: TGTGCCACCAGTGCCAGCGACAGGTACTATGGCTACACCTTC.

This rearrangement joins TRBV7-3 to TRBJ2-2; D gene uncertain. The CDR3 totals 12 residues. Germline CDR1 is SGHTA and CDR2 is FQGTGA. The V gene lost 4 bases and the J gene lost 6 bases, with 6 bases spanning the gap. CDR3 DNA sequence: TGTGCCAGCAGCTCGGCGGCCGGGGAGCTGTTTTTT. This gives the protein CASSSAAGELFF.

About this clonotype: Just one base apart from a much larger clone, this may be a read error. The V and J genes are TRBV7-9 and TRBJ2-5, with D tentatively TRBD2 (7 bases). CDR3 size: 16 residues. Trimming stripped 0 bases from V and 4 bases from J, with 15 bases between. CDR1 and CDR2 from the germline V gene are SEHNR and FQNEAQ (reference sequence). Here the CDR3 reads CASSLADGGLGETQYF. The CDR3, as DNA: TGTGCCAGCAGCTTAGCCGACGGGGGGCTAGGAGAGACCCAGTACTTC.

The rearrangement joins TRBV7-9 to TRBJ2-5, with a possible D match to TRBD1 (7 bases). The germline CDR1 and CDR2 sequences are SEHNR and FQNEAQ (reference sequence). This CDR3 contains 15 residues. Trimming removed 8 bases from V and 5 bases from J, with 21 bases in between. The CDR3 is CASSRGLPQGETQYF. In DNA, the CDR3 is TGTGCCAGCTCACGAGGACTACCACAGGGGGAGACCCAGTACTTC. Combining the CDR3 with reference TRBV7-9 and TRBJ2-5 gives the whole variable domain DTGVSQNPRHKITKRGQNVTFRCDPISEHNRLYWYRQTLGQGPEFLTYFQNEAQLEKSRLLSDRFSAERPKGSFSTLEIQRTEQGDSAMYLCASSRGLPQGETQYFGPGTRLLVL.

V gene TRBV2 combines with J gene TRBJ2-2; 8 bases are a match to TRBD1. This CDR3 has 11 residues. J lost 15 bases, V lost 7 bases, and 7 bases had no gene match. Per germline, CDR1 SNHLY and CDR2 FYNNEI. Written as DNA, the CDR3 is TGTGCCAGCATATGGACAGGGAGGTTGTTTTTT. Amino acids: CASIWTGRLFF.

As regards this clonotype: The junction differs from germline at one of its ends, possibly a read error. The V call is TRBV7-2, the J call TRBJ2-7, with D possibly matching TRBD2 (5 bases). Germline loops: CDR1 SGHTA, CDR2 FQGNSA. This CDR3 has 13 residues. Here the CDR3 DNA reads TGTGCCAGCAGCTTATTATTTAGCGACGAGCAGCACTTC. It yields the protein CASSLLFSDEQHF.

This clonotype has only one observation. A junction boundary mismatches the germline segment, possibly from a read error. The chain joins TRBV7-9 to TRBJ2-5; the D is unclear. The CDR3 extends over 12 amino acids. The V gene's germline CDR1 is SEHNR and CDR2 FQNEAQ (reference sequence). The DNA for the CDR3 is TGTGCCAGCAGCTTGGCTCAGGAGACCCTGTACTTC. This sequence encodes CASSLAQETLYF.

In its sample, this clonotype was seen many times. The V and J genes are TRBV6-6 and TRBJ1-5; D remains ambiguous. V was shortened by 5 bases and J by 1 base, with 6 bases between the two germline ends. Germline V gives CDR1 MNHNY, CDR2 SVGAGI (reference sequence). The CDR3 loop spans 13 amino acids. The CDR3: CASSMTSNQPQHF. In DNA, the CDR3 is TGTGCCAGCAGTATGACAAGCAATCAGCCCCAGCATTTT.

V is TRBV4-1 and J is TRBJ1-5; no reliable D call. Germline CDR1 and CDR2: MGHRA and YSYEKL. With 1 base removed from V and 3 bases from J, the gap between germline ends came to 4 bases. There are 13 residues in the CDR3. CDR3 in DNA: TGCGCCAGCAGCCAAGCCTACAATCAGCCCCAGCATTTT. Translated, it gives CASSQAYNQPQHF.

This clonotype has a single count. This sequence joins TRBV20-1 and TRBJ2-2; possibly TRBD1 or TRBD2 for D (5 bases each). V was pared by 4 bases and J by 3 bases, with 12 bases between. CDR1 is DFQATT and CDR2 is SNEGSKA in the germline V gene (reference sequence). This CDR3 comprises 14 residues. The CDR3 DNA sequence: TGCAGTGCTAAAGCTAGAGGGGACACCGGGGAGCTGTTTTTT. Translation gives CSAKARGDTGELFF.

This clonotype was found many times. V usage is TRBV20-1 and J usage is TRBJ2-5; TRBD2 aligns across 8 bases. The CDR3 totals 15 residues. Germline CDR1 reads DFQATT; CDR2 reads SNEGSKA (reference sequence). Trimming at V came to 0 bases and at J to 2 bases, leaving 5 bases not matched to a gene. This CDR3 is CSARDLLAGQETQYF. Written as DNA, the CDR3 is TGCAGTGCTAGAGATCTCCTAGCGGGTCAAGAGACCCAGTACTTC.

This clonotype was recorded at least ten times. The chain recombines TRBV7-9 with TRBJ1-2, with D unclear. Trimming removed 5 bases at V and 1 base at J, with 8 bases between. The germline V gene encodes CDR1 SEHNR and CDR2 FQNEAQ (reference sequence). The CDR3 consists of 13 residues. The CDR3 is CASSLRLNYGYTF. CDR3 nucleotide sequence: TGTGCCAGCAGCCTCAGGCTTAACTATGGCTACACCTTC.

This clonotype was observed once. The V call is TRBV12-3 or TRBV12-4, the J call TRBJ2-7; D unresolved. The CDR3 has 16 amino acids. Trimming removed 6 bases from V and 2 bases from J, with 20 bases in between. The CDR3 reads CASRRVGRPTPYEQYF. In DNA, the CDR3 is TGTGCCAGCAGGCGAGTAGGGCGCCCCACCCCCTACGAGCAGTACTTC.

This sequence joins TRBV29-1 and TRBJ1-5; D is perhaps TRBD1 (5 bases). The length of the CDR3 is 13 residues. Germline lookup yields CDR1 SQVTM and CDR2 ANQGSEA. The V and J ends lost 3 bases and 4 bases respectively, with 10 bases between them. This CDR3 reads CSVDYGGNQPQHF. The CDR3 DNA is TGCAGCGTTGATTACGGGGGTAATCAGCCCCAGCATTTT.

This sequence joins TRBV10-3 and TRBJ1-2, with 8 bases that match TRBD1. The germline V gene has CDR1 ENHRY and CDR2 SYGVKD. The CDR3 length is 15 residues. After removal of 5 bases from V and 7 bases from J, the junction contained 12 bases not matched to a gene. CDR3: CAISKPGTGTSGYTF. Here the CDR3 DNA reads TGTGCCATCAGTAAGCCCGGGACAGGAACGTCTGGCTACACCTTC.

J is TRBJ2-5 and V is TRBV11-2, with TRBD1 matching 8 bases. The CDR3 totals 17 residues. The germline gives CDR1 SGHAT, CDR2 FQNNGV. Trimming took 0 bases from V and 2 from J; bases not matched to a gene: 8. CDR3 protein: CASSLDLPGTGQETQYF. The CDR3 region has the DNA TGTGCCAGCAGCTTAGATCTCCCCGGGACAGGTCAAGAGACCCAGTACTTC.

There are many counts of this clonotype. This chain connects TRBV14 to TRBJ2-7; D not certain. The V end lost 0 bases, the J end lost 7 bases, and 7 bases lay between the germline ends. Germline CDR1 is SGHDN and CDR2 is FVKESK. This CDR3 is built from 12 residues. CDR3 nucleotide sequence: TGTGCCAGCAGCCAAGATGCTTGGGAGCAGTACTTC. Amino acid sequence: CASSQDAWEQYF.

The chain recombines TRBV29-1 with TRBJ1-5; D not resolved. V was pared by 7 bases and J by 11 bases, with 18 bases between. The length of the CDR3 is 12 residues. Germline lookup yields CDR1 SQVTM and CDR2 ANQGSEA. CDR3 sequence: CSAGGRAETQHF. The DNA for the CDR3 is TGCAGCGCCGGAGGGAGGGCTGAGACCCAGCATTTT.

This sequence joins TRBV6-2 or TRBV6-3 and TRBJ1-2; D unresolved. CDR3 length: 13 residues. Germline V CDR1 and CDR2: MNHEY, SVGEGT. V lost 0 bases, J lost 3 bases, and 5 bases lay in between. CDR3 sequence reads: CASSYSMDYGYTF. The DNA of the CDR3 is TGTGCCAGCAGTTACTCGATGGACTATGGCTACACCTTC.

This clonotype occurred many times. The rearrangement joins TRBV20-1 to TRBJ1-3; D unresolved. The CDR3 is 13 residues long. Trimming took 3 bases from V and 4 from J, leaving 10 bases between them. Germline CDR1 and CDR2: DFQATT and SNEGSKA (reference sequence). The CDR3 loop reads CSASPTTGNTIYF. CDR3 DNA: TGCAGTGCTAGCCCGACGACAGGAAACACCATATATTTT.

This chain uses TRBV7-6 with TRBJ2-2, with a possible D match to TRBD1 (6 bases). Germline values: CDR1 SGHVS, CDR2 FNYEAQ. V was shortened by 8 bases and J by 4 bases, with 17 bases between the two germline ends. This CDR3 is 15 amino acids long. CDR3 sequence reads: CASHTRQTGTGELFF. The CDR3 DNA is TGTGCCAGCCACACCAGACAGACAGGCACCGGGGAGCTGTTTTTT.

This clonotype was seen more than once but under ten times. The genes are TRBV5-1 and TRBJ2-5; 9 positions match TRBD2. CDR1 and CDR2 (germline): SGHRS, YFSETQ. V lost 5 bases to trimming and J lost 2 bases; unmatched junction nucleotides: 7. The CDR3 loop spans 15 amino acids. The CDR3 here is CASRAGGPRQETQYF. The CDR3 DNA sequence: TGCGCCAGCAGGGCGGGGGGGCCGCGGCAAGAGACCCAGTACTTC. Using reference TRBV5-1 and TRBJ2-5 for the parts outside the CDR3, the full variable domain is KAGVTQTPRYLIKTRGQQVTLSCSPISGHRSVSWYQQTPGQGLQFLFEYFSETQRNKGNFPGRFSGRQFSNSRSEMNVSTLELGDSALYLCASRAGGPRQETQYFGPGTRLLVL.

This chain joins TRBV7-8 and TRBJ2-7, with 7 bases that match TRBD2. V was pared by 5 bases and J by 7 bases, with 8 bases of the junction left unmatched. CDR3 length: 13 residues. Per the germline V gene, CDR1 is SGHVS and CDR2 is FQNEAQ. The CDR3 is CASSLRGEREQYF. For the CDR3, the DNA is TGTGCCAGCAGCCTACGGGGGGAACGAGAGCAGTACTTC.

This clonotype was found a few times. This sequence joins TRBV7-8 and TRBJ1-5; D uncertain. The CDR3 sequence is 12 residues long. Germline CDR1 reads SGHVS; CDR2 reads FQNEAQ. V was trimmed by 5 bases and J by 9 bases, leaving 11 bases between them. This CDR3 is CASSPWGGPQHF. The CDR3 bases are TGTGCCAGCAGCCCCTGGGGAGGGCCCCAGCATTTT.

There are a few counts of this clonotype. The chain carries TRBV24-1 and TRBJ2-2; D may match TRBD1 or TRBD2 (6 bases each). The CDR3 extends over 15 amino acids. Trimming cost V 3 bases and J 3 bases, with 10 bases left between them. The V gene's germline CDR1 is KGHDR and CDR2 SFDVKD. The CDR3 loop is CATSDTEGDTGELFF. CDR3 DNA: TGTGCCACCAGTGATACGGAGGGGGACACCGGGGAGCTGTTTTTT.